This T cell receptor beta chain originates from a study of CD8 T cells in Susac syndrome (dated by TCRdb to the late 2010s). The library was prepared using the immunoSEQ multiplex PCR assay. RNA was extracted using the RNeasy kit, and about 0.45 to 1 microgram was reverse transcribed with random hexamers. TCRdb applied fastp at Q25 and MiXCR to the public reads, then kept only in-frame beta chains. When rows share a CDR3 protein, they turn into one entry using the most common DNA and genes. A total of around 69,000 distinct CDR3 sequences appear in this sample, 96% of them only once. The ten largest clones represent approximately 0.11% of the sample. The sample taken for sequencing was CD4+ T cells from PBMCs. The source is a human donor with multiple sclerosis.

V usage is TRBV25-1 and J usage is TRBJ2-3; 7 bases are a match to TRBD1. CDR3 length: 18 amino acids. Germline V gene sequence: CDR1 MGHDK, CDR2 SYGVNS. V was clipped by 2 bases and J by 0 bases; unmatched bases: 11. This CDR3 reads CASSERFGQDASTDTQYF. CDR3 bases: TGTGCCAGCAGTGAACGATTTGGACAGGACGCTAGCACAGATACGCAGTATTTT.